This TCR beta chain came from a study of cytotoxic CD8 clonotypes in ibrutinib-treated CLL. General study points: Public clonotypes, rarely seen, contracted or held steady on treatment. Baseline levels were approached again at progression, after clonality had risen at ibrutinib response.

Repertoires were generated with immunoSEQ multiplex PCR, while TCRdb's copy carries only in-frame clones and drops some. The sample lists nearly 100,000 clones, 60% to 80% occurring once. J lost 0 bases, V lost 4 bases, and 9 bases had no gene match. Germline values: CDR1 MNHNS, CDR2 SASEGT. The CDR3 has 19 amino acids. The TCR beta libraries used approximately 2 micrograms of genomic DNA that came from cryopreserved PBMCs. On this clone: Antigen unknown.

The clonotype comes from a human donor with chronic lymphocytic leukemia. Sequenced material: PBMCs, taken after 12 months of ibrutinib treatment. The rearrangement uses TRBV6-1 and TRBJ1-6, with 10 bases lining up with TRBD1. The CDR3 protein is CASSVYGTGDSSYNSPLHF. The DNA of the CDR3 is TGTGCCAGCAGTGTCTACGGGACAGGGGACAGCTCCTATAATTCACCCCTCCACTTT.